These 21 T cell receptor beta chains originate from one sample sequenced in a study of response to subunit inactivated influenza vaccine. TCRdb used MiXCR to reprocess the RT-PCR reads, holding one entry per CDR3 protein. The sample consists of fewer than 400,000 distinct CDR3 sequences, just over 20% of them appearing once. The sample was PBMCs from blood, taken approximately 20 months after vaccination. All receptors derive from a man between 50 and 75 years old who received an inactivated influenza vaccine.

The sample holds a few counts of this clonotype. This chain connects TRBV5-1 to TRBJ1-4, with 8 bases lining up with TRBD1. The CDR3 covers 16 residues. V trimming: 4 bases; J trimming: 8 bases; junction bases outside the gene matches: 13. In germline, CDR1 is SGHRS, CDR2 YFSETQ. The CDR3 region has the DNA TGCGCCAGCAGCCAACCGAACCGACAGGGGAACGAAAAACTGTTTTTT. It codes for CASSQPNRQGNEKLFF.

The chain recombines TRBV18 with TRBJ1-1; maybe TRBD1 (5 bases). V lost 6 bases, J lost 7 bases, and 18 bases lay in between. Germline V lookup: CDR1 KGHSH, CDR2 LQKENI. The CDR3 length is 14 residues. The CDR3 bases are TGTGCCAGCTCGGGGGGAGAAGGAGGCATTGAAGCTTTCTTT. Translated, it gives CASSGGEGGIEAFF. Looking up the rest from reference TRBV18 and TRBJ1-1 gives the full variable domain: NAGVMQNPRHLVRRRGQEARLRCSPMKGHSHVYWYRQLPEEGLKFMVYLQKENIIDESGMPKERFSAEFPKEGPSILRIQQVVRGDSAAYFCASSGGEGGIEAFFGQGTRLTVV.

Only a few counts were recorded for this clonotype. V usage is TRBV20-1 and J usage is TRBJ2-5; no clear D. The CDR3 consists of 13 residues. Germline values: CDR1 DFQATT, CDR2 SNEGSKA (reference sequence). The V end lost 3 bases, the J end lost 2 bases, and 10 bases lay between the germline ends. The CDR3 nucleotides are TGCAGTGCTAGGGCGATCTTTCAAGAGACCCAGTACTTC. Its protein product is CSARAIFQETQYF.

The chain's CDR3 is CATSDAASGRAHPDTQYF. The DNA of the CDR3 is TGTGCCACCAGTGATGCAGCTAGCGGGAGGGCCCATCCAGATACGCAGTATTTT. The chain carries TRBV24-1 and TRBJ2-3; TRBD2 agrees at 12 bases. Germline V gives CDR1 KGHDR, CDR2 SFDVKD. With V trimmed by 3 bases and J by 4 bases, 10 bases remained unmatched. This CDR3 is 18 amino acids long.

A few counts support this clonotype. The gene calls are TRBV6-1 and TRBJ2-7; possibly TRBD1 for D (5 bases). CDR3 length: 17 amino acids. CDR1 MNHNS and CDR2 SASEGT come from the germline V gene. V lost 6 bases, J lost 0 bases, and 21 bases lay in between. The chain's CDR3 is CASRRQGAFVSSYEQYF. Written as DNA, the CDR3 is TGTGCCAGCAGAAGACAAGGGGCTTTCGTTAGCTCCTACGAGCAGTACTTC.

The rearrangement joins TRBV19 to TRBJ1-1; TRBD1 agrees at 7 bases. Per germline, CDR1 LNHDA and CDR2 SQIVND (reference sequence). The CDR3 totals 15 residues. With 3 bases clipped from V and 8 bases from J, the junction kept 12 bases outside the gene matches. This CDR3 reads CASSMGRGQPIEAFF. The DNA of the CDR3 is TGTGCCAGTAGTATGGGTCGGGGACAGCCTATCGAAGCTTTCTTT.

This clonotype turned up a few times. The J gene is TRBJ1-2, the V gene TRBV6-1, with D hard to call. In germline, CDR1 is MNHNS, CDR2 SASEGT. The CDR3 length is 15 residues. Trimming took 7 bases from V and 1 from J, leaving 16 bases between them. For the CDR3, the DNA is TGTGCCAGCACGGCAGTGTTCCTAAGTAACTATGGCTACACCTTC. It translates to CASTAVFLSNYGYTF.

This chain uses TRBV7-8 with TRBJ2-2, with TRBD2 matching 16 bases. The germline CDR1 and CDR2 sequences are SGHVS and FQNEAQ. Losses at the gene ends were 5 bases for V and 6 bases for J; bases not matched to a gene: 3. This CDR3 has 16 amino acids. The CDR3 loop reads CASSAGLAGGPGELFF. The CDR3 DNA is TGTGCCAGCAGCGCGGGACTAGCGGGGGGGCCCGGGGAGCTGTTTTTT.

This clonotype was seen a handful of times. The CDR3 is CASSSPRSGNTIYF. The CDR3, as DNA: TGTGCCAGCAGCTCACCCAGATCTGGAAACACCATATATTTT. The chain uses TRBV5-8 and TRBJ1-3; D is uncertain. CDR3 length: 14 amino acids. V lost 3 bases to trimming and J lost 1 base, with 8 bases between them. Germline V gene sequence: CDR1 SGHTS, CDR2 YDEGEE.

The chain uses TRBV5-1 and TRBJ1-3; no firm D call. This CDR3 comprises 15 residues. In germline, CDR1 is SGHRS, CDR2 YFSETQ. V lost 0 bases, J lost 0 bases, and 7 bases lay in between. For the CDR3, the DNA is TGCGCCAGCAGCTTGGCCAGAAACTCTGGAAACACCATATATTTT. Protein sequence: CASSLARNSGNTIYF.

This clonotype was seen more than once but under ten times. Here the CDR3 reads CASSELASTDTQYF. The CDR3 nucleotides read TGTGCCAGCAGTGAATTGGCTAGCACAGATACGCAGTATTTT. The rearrangement links TRBV2 to TRBJ2-3; no firm D call. Germline-derived CDR1 and CDR2 are SNHLY and FYNNEI. The CDR3 has 14 amino acids. V was trimmed by 2 bases and J by 0 bases, leaving 6 bases between them.

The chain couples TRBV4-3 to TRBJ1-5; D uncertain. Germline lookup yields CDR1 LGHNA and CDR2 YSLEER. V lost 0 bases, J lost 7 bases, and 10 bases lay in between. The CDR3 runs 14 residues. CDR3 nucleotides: TGCGCCAGCAGCCAAGATGTTGTGGGACAGCCCCAGCATTTT. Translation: CASSQDVVGQPQHF.

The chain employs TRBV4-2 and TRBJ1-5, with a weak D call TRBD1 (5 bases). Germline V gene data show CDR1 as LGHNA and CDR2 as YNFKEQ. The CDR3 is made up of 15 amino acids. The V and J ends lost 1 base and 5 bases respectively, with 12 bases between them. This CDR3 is CASSQVGRVDQPQHF. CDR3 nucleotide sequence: TGTGCCAGCAGCCAAGTCGGCAGGGTCGATCAGCCCCAGCATTTT.

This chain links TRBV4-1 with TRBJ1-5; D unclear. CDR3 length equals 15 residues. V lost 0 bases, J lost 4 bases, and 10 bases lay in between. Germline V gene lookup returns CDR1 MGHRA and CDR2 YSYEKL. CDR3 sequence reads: CASSQDFGRNQPQHF. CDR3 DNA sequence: TGCGCCAGCAGCCAAGATTTTGGCCGAAATCAGCCCCAGCATTTT.

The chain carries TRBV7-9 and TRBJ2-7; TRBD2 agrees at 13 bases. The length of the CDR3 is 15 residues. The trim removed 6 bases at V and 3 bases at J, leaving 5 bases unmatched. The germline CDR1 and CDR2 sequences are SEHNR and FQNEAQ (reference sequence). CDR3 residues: CASSRTSGSSYEQYF. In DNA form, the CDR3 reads TGTGCCAGCAGTCGGACTAGCGGGAGCAGCTACGAGCAGTACTTC.

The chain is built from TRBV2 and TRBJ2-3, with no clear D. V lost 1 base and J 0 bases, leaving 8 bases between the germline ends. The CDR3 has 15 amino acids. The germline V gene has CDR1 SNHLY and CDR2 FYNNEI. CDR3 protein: CASSEGPVSTDTQYF. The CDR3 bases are TGTGCCAGCAGTGAAGGACCCGTAAGCACAGATACGCAGTATTTT.

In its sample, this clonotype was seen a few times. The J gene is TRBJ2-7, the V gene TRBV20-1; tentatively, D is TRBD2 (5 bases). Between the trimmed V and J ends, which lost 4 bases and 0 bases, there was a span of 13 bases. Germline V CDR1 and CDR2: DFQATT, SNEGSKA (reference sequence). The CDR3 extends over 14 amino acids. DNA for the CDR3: TGCAGTGCTATAAAAGCGGCAGGCTCCTACGAGCAGTACTTC. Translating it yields CSAIKAAGSYEQYF.

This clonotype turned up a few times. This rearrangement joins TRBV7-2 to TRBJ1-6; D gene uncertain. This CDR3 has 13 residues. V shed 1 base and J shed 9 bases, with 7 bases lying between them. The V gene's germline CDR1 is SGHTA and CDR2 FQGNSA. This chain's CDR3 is CASSLDPFSPLHF. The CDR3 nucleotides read TGTGCCAGCAGCTTAGATCCTTTTTCACCCCTCCACTTT.

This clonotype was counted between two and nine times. In DNA form, the CDR3 reads TGTGCCAGCAGTCCGGACAGGGGGTTTTATGATGGCTACACCTTC. Its translation is CASSPDRGFYDGYTF. The chain has TRBV12-3 or TRBV12-4 and TRBJ1-2, with 10 bases that match TRBD1. The CDR3 contains 15 residues. The trim removed 5 bases at V and 6 bases at J, leaving 9 bases unmatched.

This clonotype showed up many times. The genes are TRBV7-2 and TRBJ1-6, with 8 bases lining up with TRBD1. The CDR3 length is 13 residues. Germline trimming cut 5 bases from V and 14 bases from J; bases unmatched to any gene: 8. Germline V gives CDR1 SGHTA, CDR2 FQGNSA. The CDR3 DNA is TGTGCCAGCAGCCTACAGGGGGTTTTATCCCTCCACTTT. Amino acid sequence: CASSLQGVLSLHF.

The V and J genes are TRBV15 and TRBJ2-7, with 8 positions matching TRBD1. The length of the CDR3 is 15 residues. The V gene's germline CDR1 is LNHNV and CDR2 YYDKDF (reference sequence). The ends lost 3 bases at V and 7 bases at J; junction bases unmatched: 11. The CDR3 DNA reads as TGTGCCACCAGCAGGGACAGGGTTACATCGGGTGAGCAGTACTTC. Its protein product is CATSRDRVTSGEQYF.